Presented here are 28 T cell receptor beta chains from one specimen sequenced in a study of blood T cell repertoires in COVID-19 (dated by TCRdb to 2020 to 2021). The method behind the library was the immunoSEQ multiplex PCR assay. Here the immuneACCESS table is served through TCRdb, limited to in-frame sequences with V and J called. Missing clones are a known gap in these copies; in checked studies unresolved V genes cover under half, and the rest lacks a known reason. The sample includes roughly 180,000 clones, with roughly nine tenths observed a single time. The top ten hold 20% of the sample. Input material: peripheral blood. The receptors originated from a man aged 65 to 85 with active or convalescent COVID-19.

The chain has TRBV19 and TRBJ2-1; 7 bases agree with TRBD2. There are 15 residues in the CDR3. V gave up 1 base and J gave up 4 bases; unmatched junction bases: 4. Germline values: CDR1 LNHDA, CDR2 SQIVND (reference sequence). The CDR3 here is CASSIGGGGYNEQFF. CDR3 coding DNA: TGTGCCAGTAGTATAGGGGGGGGAGGGTACAATGAGCAGTTCTTC.

The rearrangement joins TRBV7-2 to TRBJ1-3; D not certain. Trimming cost V 1 base and J 0 bases, with 16 bases left between them. The germline CDR1 and CDR2 sequences are SGHTA and FQGNSA. The CDR3 extends over 18 amino acids. CDR3 nucleotides: TGTGCCAGCAGCTTAGGGAGCCCGAGATCGGGCTCTGGAAACACCATATATTTT. It codes for CASSLGSPRSGSGNTIYF.

V usage is TRBV6-2 or TRBV6-3 and J usage is TRBJ2-7; 10 nucleotides match TRBD2. This CDR3 is 16 amino acids long. The germline CDR1 and CDR2 sequences are MNHEY and SVGEGT. V trimming: 2 bases; J trimming: 3 bases; junction bases outside the gene matches: 7. The CDR3 bases are TGTGCCAGCAGTTACCCGCTAGCGGGGGCCATCTACGAGCAGTACTTC. Translating gives CASSYPLAGAIYEQYF.

The chain combines TRBV7-8 with TRBJ1-1, with a weak D call TRBD1 (6 bases). Trimming removed 4 bases from V and 1 base from J, with 16 bases in between. The length of the CDR3 is 16 residues. Germline lookup yields CDR1 SGHVS and CDR2 FQNEAQ. CDR3 bases: TGTGCCAGCAGCTATAACAGGGTGAGGGAGAACACTGAAGCTTTCTTT. Its protein is CASSYNRVRENTEAFF.

The rearrangement joins TRBV11-3 to TRBJ1-3; 9 bases align to TRBD1. Germline CDR1 reads SGHNT; CDR2 reads YENEEA. The V gene end was trimmed by 5 bases and the J gene end by 3 bases; junction bases not matched to a gene: 8. This CDR3 is 16 amino acids long. CDR3 nucleotide sequence: TGTGCCAGCAGCCAAGGACAGGGGATGAGTGGAAACACCATATATTTT. This codes for CASSQGQGMSGNTIYF.

The sample holds a few counts of this clone. The chain is built from TRBV7-2 and TRBJ2-4; 8 positions match TRBD2. The J segment lost 3 bases and the V segment lost 1 base, leaving 2 bases of the junction unmatched. Germline CDR1 is SGHTA and CDR2 is FQGNSA. CDR3 length: 15 amino acids. Written as DNA, the CDR3 is TGTGCCAGCAGCTTAGAAGCGGGGGTCAAAAACATTCAGTACTTC. It codes for CASSLEAGVKNIQYF.

This chain uses TRBV18 with TRBJ1-3; 7 nucleotides line up with TRBD1. J gave up 0 bases and V 6 bases, and 5 bases lay outside the gene matches. The CDR3 runs to 15 residues. CDR1 is KGHSH and CDR2 is LQKENI in the germline V gene. The CDR3 DNA sequence: TGTGCCAGCTCTGCGGGACAGAACTCTGGAAACACCATATATTTT. The encoded protein is CASSAGQNSGNTIYF.

This chain connects TRBV27 to TRBJ1-6, with 9 bases identical to TRBD1. The CDR3 extends over 16 amino acids. Germline CDR1 MNHEY, CDR2 SMNVEV (reference sequence). J gave up 4 bases and V 5 bases, and 6 bases lay outside the gene matches. The CDR3 DNA reads as TGTGCCAGCAGTGTACAGGGGGCCCTATATAATTCACCCCTCCACTTT. Residues: CASSVQGALYNSPLHF.

This chain connects TRBV30 to TRBJ2-7; 8 bases map to TRBD1. Germline V lookup: CDR1 GTSNPN, CDR2 SVGIG (reference sequence). The V segment lost 6 bases and the J segment 3 bases; nucleotides outside the gene matches: 7. The CDR3 has 13 residues. In DNA form, the CDR3 reads TGTGCCTGCCCTTCCGGGACAGGCTACGAGCAGTACTTC. Its translation: CACPSGTGYEQYF.

The chain is built from TRBV28 and TRBJ1-5, with D possibly matching TRBD1 (6 bases). This CDR3 is built from 15 residues. Per the germline V gene, CDR1 is MDHEN and CDR2 is SYDVKM. V was cut by 3 bases and J by 2 bases, with 11 bases left in between. CDR3 DNA: TGTGCCAGCAGTTTGGACAGCACGGGCAATCAGCCCCAGCATTTT. Protein product: CASSLDSTGNQPQHF. The whole variable domain, remainder taken from reference TRBV28 and TRBJ1-5, is DVKVTQSSRYLVKRTGEKVFLECVQDMDHENMFWYRQDPGLGLRLIYFSYDVKMKEKGDIPEGYSVSREKKERFSLILESASTNQTSMYLCASSLDSTGNQPQHFGDGTRLSIL.

This clone was seen a few times. This chain connects TRBV27 to TRBJ1-1, with TRBD1 identical over 9 bases. CDR1 is MNHEY, CDR2 SMNVEV, per germline (reference sequence). The CDR3 length is 16 residues. V gave up 6 bases and J gave up 1 base; unmatched junction bases: 9. CDR3: CASRPGQGLGNTEAFF. CDR3 coding DNA: TGTGCCAGCAGACCCGGACAGGGGTTGGGGAACACTGAAGCTTTCTTT.

This clone came up a few times. The CDR3 reads CASSPLTGLSTGELFF. The CDR3 coding sequence is TGTGCCAGCAGCCCATTGACAGGGTTGAGCACCGGGGAGCTGTTTTTT. The rearrangement links TRBV7-3 to TRBJ2-2, with 7 bases matching TRBD1. Trimming at V came to 5 bases and at J to 4 bases, leaving 10 bases not matched to a gene. Germline V gene data show CDR1 as SGHTA and CDR2 as FQGTGA. The CDR3 consists of 16 residues.

This clone turned up a few times. The gene calls are TRBV12-5 and TRBJ2-5, with a tentative D call TRBD2 (5 bases). This CDR3 has 13 residues. Trimming pared 2 bases from V and 13 bases from J, leaving 17 bases between. Looked up from germline, CDR1 is LGHNT and CDR2 is FRNRAP. The CDR3 reads CASGLMGSPKAYF. The CDR3 DNA reads as TGTGCTAGTGGTTTGATGGGGAGCCCTAAAGCGTACTTC.

The V and J genes are TRBV5-1 and TRBJ1-1, with 9 positions matching TRBD1. Looked up from germline, CDR1 is SGHRS and CDR2 is YFSETQ. The J segment lost 1 base and the V segment lost 4 bases, leaving 5 bases of the junction unmatched. This CDR3 is built from 15 residues. DNA for the CDR3: TGCGCCAGCAGCAACCAGGGACAGGGGAACACTGAAGCTTTCTTT. This gives the protein CASSNQGQGNTEAFF.

The CDR3: CATLPRTSGNEQFF. In DNA, the CDR3 is TGTGCCACCCTACCCCGGACTAGCGGGAATGAGCAGTTCTTC. The chain links TRBV2 to TRBJ2-1; 11 bases fit TRBD2. J lost 7 bases, V lost 10 bases, and 9 bases had no gene match. The germline gives CDR1 SNHLY, CDR2 FYNNEI. The length of the CDR3 is 14 residues.

This rearrangement joins TRBV6-6 to TRBJ1-6; perhaps TRBD1 as D (5 bases). The V gene's germline CDR1 is MNHNY and CDR2 SVGAGI (reference sequence). The CDR3 length is 15 residues. The ends were cut back, 7 bases at V and 1 base at J, with 11 bases in the middle. For the CDR3, the DNA is TGTGCCAGCACCCAGGGTGGATCCTATAATTCACCCCTCCACTTT. Its protein product is CASTQGGSYNSPLHF.

This clone was seen once. The chain employs TRBV18 and TRBJ1-4, with 8 bases matching TRBD1. The length of the CDR3 is 15 residues. The germline CDR1 and CDR2 sequences are KGHSH and LQKENI. With 0 bases clipped from V and 8 bases from J, the junction kept 5 bases outside the gene matches. As DNA, the CDR3 is TGTGCCAGCTCACCACCGGACAGGGTGGGGGAAAAACTGTTTTTT. It yields the protein CASSPPDRVGEKLFF.

V and J are TRBV2 and TRBJ2-1, with TRBD2 matching over 13 bases. Per the germline V gene, CDR1 is SNHLY and CDR2 is FYNNEI. V lost 5 bases to trimming and J lost 5 bases; unmatched junction nucleotides: 6. The CDR3 is 16 residues long. The CDR3 sequence is CASSFFGLAGDNEQFF. The DNA of the CDR3 is TGTGCCAGCAGTTTTTTTGGACTAGCGGGGGACAATGAGCAGTTCTTC.

The rearrangement links TRBV24-1 to TRBJ2-1; 12 nucleotides match TRBD2. In germline, CDR1 is KGHDR, CDR2 SFDVKD. Losses at the gene ends were 4 bases for V and 8 bases for J; bases not matched to a gene: 8. The CDR3 totals 16 residues. CDR3: CATSDPTSGRMHEQFF. CDR3 nucleotides: TGTGCCACCAGTGACCCGACTAGCGGGAGAATGCATGAGCAGTTCTTC.

The chain recombines TRBV5-5 with TRBJ1-2; D is possibly TRBD1 (6 bases). The CDR3 loop spans 13 amino acids. Between the trimmed V and J ends, which lost 0 bases and 8 bases, there was a span of 11 bases. CDR1 is SGHKS, CDR2 YYEKEE, per germline (reference sequence). The CDR3 loop is CASSLVGGEGYTF. In DNA form, the CDR3 reads TGTGCCAGCAGCTTGGTTGGGGGCGAGGGCTACACCTTC. Drawing the rest from reference TRBV5-5 and TRBJ1-2, the complete variable domain is DAGVTQSPTHLIKTRGQQVTLRCSPISGHKSVSWYQQVLGQGPQFIFQYYEKEERGRGNFPDRFSARQFPNYSSELNVNALLLGDSALYLCASSLVGGEGYTFGSGTRLTVV.

The V gene is TRBV7-9, the J gene TRBJ2-2; D is undetermined. Trimming removed 4 bases at V and 0 bases at J, with 12 bases between. The length of the CDR3 is 16 residues. CDR1 and CDR2 from the germline V gene are SEHNR and FQNEAQ (reference sequence). CDR3 in amino acids: CASSSATRPNTGELFF. CDR3 nucleotide sequence: TGTGCCAGCAGCTCCGCGACACGACCGAACACCGGGGAGCTGTTTTTT.

V is TRBV11-2 and J is TRBJ1-4; D perhaps matches TRBD1 (5 bases). The CDR3 totals 13 residues. The germline CDR1 and CDR2 sequences are SGHAT and FQNNGV. V dropped 6 bases and J dropped 4 bases, with 9 bases sitting between them. CDR3 region: CASSGGGNEKLFF. Here the CDR3 DNA reads TGTGCCAGCAGTGGGGGGGGTAATGAAAAACTGTTTTTT.

The chain uses TRBV7-2 and TRBJ1-1, with 8 bases identical to TRBD1. CDR3 length: 19 residues. Per the germline V gene, CDR1 is SGHTA and CDR2 is FQGNSA. The junction had 17 bases not matched to a gene; V was cut back by 5 bases and J by 0 bases. The CDR3 sequence is CASSRINQGAFSLNTEAFF. The CDR3, as DNA: TGTGCCAGCAGCCGTATTAATCAGGGGGCGTTTTCTTTGAACACTGAAGCTTTCTTT.

The V gene is TRBV5-1, the J gene TRBJ2-3; no clear D gene. V lost 0 bases and J lost 0, with 5 bases in between. The germline gives CDR1 SGHRS, CDR2 YFSETQ. The CDR3 is made up of 14 amino acids. CDR3 sequence (DNA): TGCGCCAGCAGCTTGGGACAAAGCACAGATACGCAGTATTTT. Translation gives CASSLGQSTDTQYF.

The rearrangement joins TRBV9 to TRBJ1-3, with D unclear. CDR3 length: 15 residues. V was clipped by 3 bases and J by 1 base, with 11 bases between them. Germline loops: CDR1 SGDLS, CDR2 YYNGEE. The CDR3 DNA reads TGTGCCAGCAGCGCTCCAGGAAGATCTGGAAACACCATATATTTT. Translated, it gives CASSAPGRSGNTIYF.

The chain joins TRBV19 to TRBJ2-2; 9 bases match TRBD1. Germline V lookup: CDR1 LNHDA, CDR2 SQIVND (reference sequence). CDR3 length: 18 residues. The V segment lost 3 bases and the J segment 6 bases; nucleotides outside the gene matches: 14. CDR3 protein: CASSIPSPVRTGAGELFF. CDR3 coding DNA: TGTGCCAGTAGTATCCCTAGCCCAGTCCGGACAGGGGCCGGGGAGCTGTTTTTT.

The chain combines TRBV4-1 with TRBJ1-4; D unresolved. Per germline, CDR1 MGHRA and CDR2 YSYEKL. Trimming stripped 3 bases from V and 0 bases from J, with 8 bases between. This CDR3 is built from 15 residues. The CDR3 nucleotides are TGCGCCAGCAGCCAGTCAGGAACAACTAATGAAAAACTGTTTTTT. Protein sequence: CASSQSGTTNEKLFF.

This chain connects TRBV29-1 to TRBJ1-4; D remains ambiguous. CDR1 SQVTM and CDR2 ANQGSEA come from the germline V gene. V was trimmed by 4 bases and J by 3 bases, leaving 12 bases between them. The CDR3 totals 14 residues. Written as DNA, the CDR3 is TGCAGCGTTGTGGGCGCAGGCCCTAATGAAAAACTGTTTTTT. This sequence encodes CSVVGAGPNEKLFF. The complete variable domain, with remaining parts taken from reference TRBV29-1 and TRBJ1-4, reads SAVISQKPSRDICQRGTSLTIQCQVDSQVTMMFWYRQQPGQSLTLIATANQGSEATYESGFVIDKFPISRPNLTFSTLTVSNMSPEDSSIYLCSVVGAGPNEKLFFGSGTQLSVL.